The present T cell receptor (beta chain) was sequenced within a study of control samples from healthy donors and cancer patients. Sequencing was performed with immunoSEQ multiplex PCR; in TCRdb, only in-frame clones are kept and a portion is missing. Seen here are over 150,000 clones, approximately 94% observed once, and the top ten hold approximately 6%. Trimming removed 10 bases from V and 2 bases from J, with 13 bases in between. The germline gives CDR1 MNHEY, CDR2 SMNVEV (reference sequence). CDR3 length equals 13 residues. The sample consisted of blood. The TCR was taken from a man aged 35 to 55 in good health. The V gene is TRBV27, the J gene TRBJ2-3; D perhaps matches TRBD2 (7 bases). DNA for the CDR3: TGTGCCACCGGGGGGCGGGTCACAGATACGCAGTATTTT. Translated, it gives CATGGRVTDTQYF.